Presented here are 32 T cell receptor beta chains from one specimen sequenced in a study of CD8+CD57+ T cells in acquired aplastic anemia. TCR beta VDJ and CDR3 profiling used genomic DNA as template. Each CDR3 protein gets one entry after TCRdb re-called the reads with MiXCR. The sample shows approximately 150,000 distinct CDR3 sequences, 40% to 50% of them seen only once. Individuals selected for sequencing had exhibited CD8+CD57+ cell expansion on flow cytometry. The sequenced sample consisted of sorted CD4+, CD8+, or CD8+CD57+ T cells (not recorded which) from PBMCs. These receptors originate from a human donor with aplastic anemia.

V and J are TRBV19 and TRBJ1-1; D gene uncertain. The V gene's germline CDR1 is LNHDA and CDR2 SQIVND (reference sequence). V lost 4 bases and J 1 base, leaving 13 bases between the germline ends. This CDR3 has 15 amino acids. CDR3 sequence reads: CASSRRTAGNTEAFF. The CDR3 region has the DNA TGTGCCAGTAGTAGAAGGACCGCGGGGAACACTGAAGCTTTCTTT.

This clonotype was seen only a few times. The V and J genes are TRBV2 and TRBJ1-6; D is unclear. Trimming removed 8 bases from V and 9 bases from J, with 14 bases in between. Germline V lookup: CDR1 SNHLY, CDR2 FYNNEI. CDR3 length: 13 residues. Written as DNA, the CDR3 is TGTGCCAGCCTCGGGGAGCAAGGTTCACCCCTCCACTTT. Translation gives CASLGEQGSPLHF.

CDR3 sequence reads: CSARLAGAQETQYF. For the CDR3, the DNA is TGCAGTGCGCGACTAGCGGGAGCTCAAGAGACCCAGTACTTC. The J gene is TRBJ2-5, the V gene TRBV20-1; 12 bases are shared with TRBD2. This CDR3 is 14 amino acids long. Germline values: CDR1 DFQATT, CDR2 SNEGSKA (reference sequence). The ends lost 6 bases at V and 2 bases at J; junction bases unmatched: 4.

Regarding this clonotype: Possible read error: a much larger clone is one base away. The chain links TRBV5-1 to TRBJ1-1, with TRBD1 as a possible D gene (5 bases). Trimming pared 6 bases from V and 5 bases from J, leaving 20 bases between. Germline values: CDR1 SGHRS, CDR2 YFSETQ. The CDR3 extends over 15 amino acids. The chain's CDR3 is CASTPLQEMRTEAFF. CDR3 nucleotide sequence: TGCGCCAGCACCCCTCTACAGGAGATGAGAACTGAAGCTTTCTTT. Using reference TRBV5-1 and TRBJ1-1 for the parts outside the CDR3, the full variable domain is KAGVTQTPRYLIKTRGQQVTLSCSPISGHRSVSWYQQTPGQGLQFLFEYFSETQRNKGNFPGRFSGRQFSNSRSEMNVSTLELGDSALYLCASTPLQEMRTEAFFGQGTRLTVV.

This clonotype turned up a few times. The J gene is TRBJ2-7, the V gene TRBV10-3; D remains unclear. V was trimmed by 3 bases and J by 3 bases, leaving 3 bases between them. The V gene's germline CDR1 is ENHRY and CDR2 SYGVKD. This CDR3 spans 11 amino acids. In DNA, the CDR3 is TGTGCCATCAGTGAACTCTACGAGCAGTACTTC. Translation gives CAISELYEQYF.

In its sample, this clonotype was seen many times. A read error is possible here, since a much larger clone lies one base away. The CDR3 coding sequence is TGTGCCAGCGGGACAGACATGAACGCTGAAGCTTTCTTT. Protein: CASGTDMNAEAFF. V and J are TRBV2 and TRBJ1-1, with 7 bases aligning to TRBD1. Germline lookup yields CDR1 SNHLY and CDR2 FYNNEI. There are 13 residues in the CDR3.

The chain employs TRBV10-3 and TRBJ2-3, with a possible D match to TRBD1 (6 bases). The CDR3 consists of 14 residues. V shed 3 bases and J shed 0 bases, with 7 bases lying between them. Germline V CDR1 and CDR2: ENHRY, SYGVKD. The CDR3 DNA follows: TGTGCCATCAGTGATGACAGGAGCACAGATACGCAGTATTTT. Amino acids: CAISDDRSTDTQYF.

The table lists this clonotype with many counts. The chain has TRBV19 and TRBJ2-2, with a possible D match to TRBD2 (5 bases). Trimming took off 3 bases at V and 6 bases at J, with 11 bases between the two ends. The CDR3 consists of 14 residues. CDR1 is LNHDA and CDR2 is SQIVND in the germline V gene (reference sequence). The CDR3: CASSISGSSGELFF. The CDR3 coding sequence is TGTGCCAGTAGTATTTCGGGGAGCTCCGGGGAGCTGTTTTTT.

This clonotype was seen ten or more times. The chain uses TRBV19 and TRBJ1-5; 9 nucleotides match TRBD1. Germline V CDR1 and CDR2: LNHDA, SQIVND (reference sequence). The V segment lost 2 bases and the J segment 6 bases; nucleotides outside the gene matches: 5. The CDR3 length is 15 residues. CDR3 residues: CASSIIQGASQPQHF. CDR3 sequence (DNA): TGTGCCAGTAGTATAATACAGGGGGCCAGTCAGCCCCAGCATTTT.

This clonotype was counted many times. This chain connects TRBV13 to TRBJ2-2, with TRBD1 identical over 9 bases. Trimming took 4 bases from V and 6 from J; bases not matched to a gene: 12. The CDR3 covers 17 residues. Germline lookup yields CDR1 PRHDT and CDR2 FYEKMQ (reference sequence). Here the CDR3 DNA reads TGTGCCAGCAGCTCCCAGAGGGACAGGGTTCGATCCGGGGAGCTGTTTTTT. Translating it yields CASSSQRDRVRSGELFF.

The chain combines TRBV29-1 with TRBJ2-7; D is unresolved. The CDR3 spans 13 residues. The germline V and J ends were trimmed by 2 bases and 3 bases, with 11 bases remaining between them. Germline V lookup: CDR1 SQVTM, CDR2 ANQGSEA. This CDR3 is CSVEIGQSYEQYF. The CDR3 nucleotides read TGCAGCGTTGAAATAGGCCAGAGCTACGAGCAGTACTTC.

The sample holds many counts of this clonotype. The V and J genes are TRBV5-1 and TRBJ2-2, with TRBD1 matching 7 bases. V was clipped by 2 bases and J by 1 base; unmatched bases: 2. CDR3 size: 15 residues. In germline, CDR1 is SGHRS, CDR2 YFSETQ. CDR3 DNA: TGCGCCAGCAGCTTTCGGACAGGGAACACCGGGGAGCTGTTTTTT. Translation: CASSFRTGNTGELFF.

J is TRBJ2-3 and V is TRBV4-2, with 12 positions matching TRBD2. V shed 0 bases, J shed 4 bases, and the junction held 11 bases outside the gene matches. CDR3 size: 19 residues. CDR1 LGHNA and CDR2 YNFKEQ come from the germline V gene. The CDR3 loop is CASSQDRASGGASADTQYF. The CDR3 nucleotides are TGTGCCAGCAGCCAAGATCGGGCTAGCGGGGGGGCTTCAGCAGATACGCAGTATTTT.

V is TRBV2 and J is TRBJ2-1; 11 nucleotides line up with TRBD2. V lost 3 bases and J lost 6; bases outside the gene matches: 4. Germline V CDR1 and CDR2: SNHLY, FYNNEI. The CDR3 consists of 15 residues. CDR3 protein: CASSDSGGAFNEQFF. The CDR3 DNA sequence: TGTGCCAGCAGTGATAGCGGGGGGGCCTTCAATGAGCAGTTCTTC.

This chain joins TRBV7-9 and TRBJ2-5; D gene unclear. Looked up from germline, CDR1 is SEHNR and CDR2 is FQNEAQ (reference sequence). This CDR3 spans 13 amino acids. V was cut by 3 bases and J by 2 bases, with 7 bases left in between. As DNA, the CDR3 is TGTGCCAGCAGCTTGGCGGTTCAAGAGACCCAGTACTTC. Amino acid sequence: CASSLAVQETQYF. Full variable domain (remainder filled in from reference TRBV7-9 and TRBJ2-5): DTGVSQNPRHKITKRGQNVTFRCDPISEHNRLYWYRQTLGQGPEFLTYFQNEAQLEKSRLLSDRFSAERPKGSFSTLEIQRTEQGDSAMYLCASSLAVQETQYFGPGTRLLVL.

V usage is TRBV24-1 and J usage is TRBJ2-5; D might be TRBD2 (5 bases). The germline V gene has CDR1 KGHDR and CDR2 SFDVKD. This CDR3 comprises 13 residues. In DNA, the CDR3 is TGTGCTAGAGACCCACTAGGCGGAGAGACCCAGTACTTC. Protein product: CARDPLGGETQYF.

This sequence joins TRBV5-1 and TRBJ2-7; no clear D gene. With 0 bases removed from V and 0 bases from J, the gap between germline ends came to 7 bases. From germline, CDR1 is SGHRS and CDR2 YFSETQ. The CDR3 is 14 residues long. In DNA form, the CDR3 reads TGCGCCAGCAGCTTGGCAGGTCTCTCCTACGAGCAGTACTTC. Its protein is CASSLAGLSYEQYF. The full variable domain, rest sourced from reference TRBV5-1 and TRBJ2-7, is KAGVTQTPRYLIKTRGQQVTLSCSPISGHRSVSWYQQTPGQGLQFLFEYFSETQRNKGNFPGRFSGRQFSNSRSEMNVSTLELGDSALYLCASSLAGLSYEQYFGPGTRLTVT.

This clonotype showed up just a few times. The chain carries TRBV20-1 and TRBJ2-7; TRBD2 matches at 11 bases. Germline V gene data show CDR1 as DFQATT and CDR2 as SNEGSKA (reference sequence). After removal of 0 bases from V and 5 bases from J, the junction contained 3 bases not matched to a gene. This CDR3 has 14 residues. This CDR3 is CSARDPLAGDEQYF. The CDR3 nucleotides read TGCAGTGCTAGAGATCCACTAGCGGGAGACGAGCAGTACTTC.

This clonotype was seen ten or more times. V usage is TRBV19 and J usage is TRBJ1-1; D gene uncertain. V lost 8 bases, J lost 8 bases, and 6 bases lay in between. Germline lookup yields CDR1 LNHDA and CDR2 SQIVND (reference sequence). CDR3 length: 9 amino acids. The CDR3 reads CASRLEAFF. The CDR3 DNA is TGTGCCAGTCGCTTGGAAGCTTTCTTT.

This clonotype has only a few counts. A much larger clone lies one base from this, so it may be a read error. Because the CDR3's place on the DNA is in doubt, the DNA is left out and the CDR3 is given as listed by TCRdb. V usage is TRBV7-9 and J usage is TRBJ1-1; TRBD1 was called by the table and not checked on the DNA. CDR1 is SEHNR and CDR2 is FQNEAQ in the germline V gene (reference sequence). The CDR3 region is 14 residues in length, termini included. The CDR3 here is CASSFGPGDTEAFF.

This clonotype was detected many times. J is TRBJ2-3 and V is TRBV3-1; D gene ambiguous. V was shortened by 2 bases and J by 2 bases, with 11 bases between the two germline ends. CDR3 length: 15 residues. Germline CDR1 reads LGHDT; CDR2 reads YNNKEL (reference sequence). The CDR3 DNA reads as TGTGCCAGCAGCCAACCCGGAGTGGTCACAGATACGCAGTATTTT. Translation: CASSQPGVVTDTQYF.

In this sample, this clonotype turned up many times. This rearrangement joins TRBV12-3 or TRBV12-4 to TRBJ1-2; D is uncertain. V was trimmed by 1 base and J by 5 bases, leaving 11 bases between them. The CDR3 is made up of 14 amino acids. CDR3 residues: CASSLGSVGYGYTF. DNA of the CDR3: TGTGCCAGCAGTTTAGGATCCGTGGGATATGGCTACACCTTC.

This clonotype was detected a few times. A much larger clone lies one base from this, so it may be a read error. This rearrangement joins TRBV10-1 to TRBJ2-5; D is uncertain. This CDR3 has 15 residues. Germline CDR1 WNHNN, CDR2 SYGVQD (reference sequence). The CDR3 protein is CASGESPGPFGTQYF. CDR3 nucleotide sequence: TGCGCCAGCGGTGAGTCCCCGGGCCCTTTTGGGACCCAGTACTTC.

About this clonotype: Being one base from a much bigger clone, this may be a read error. The chain is built from TRBV12-3 or TRBV12-4 and TRBJ2-5; 12 bases agree with TRBD2. The CDR3 is 16 amino acids. V trimming: 3 bases; J trimming: 7 bases; junction bases outside the gene matches: 9. CDR3 DNA: TGTGCCAGCAGTTTTACTAGCGGGGGGCGGGGAGGGACCCAGTACTTC. Translating gives CASSFTSGGRGGTQYF.

Ten or more counts support this clonotype. The chain employs TRBV7-2 and TRBJ1-6, with 10 bases lining up with TRBD1. Germline lookup yields CDR1 SGHTA and CDR2 FQGNSA. After removal of 4 bases from V and 15 bases from J, the junction contained 12 bases not matched to a gene. The CDR3 covers 15 residues. CDR3 nucleotides: TGTGCCAGCAGCTACCGGGACAGGGGCCCCGGGTTCCTCCACTTT. It translates to CASSYRDRGPGFLHF.

This sequence joins TRBV10-1 and TRBJ2-7; tentative D call: TRBD1 (6 bases). Per the germline V gene, CDR1 is WNHNN and CDR2 is SYGVQD (reference sequence). This CDR3 contains 15 residues. Trimming left V 6 bases short and J 0 bases short, with 15 bases between. CDR3 DNA: TGCGCCAGCAGCCAAGGGGGACGCAGCTCCTACGAGCAGTACTTC. This codes for CASSQGGRSSYEQYF.

This clonotype was detected only a few times. This chain uses TRBV10-3 with TRBJ2-7, with 7 bases matching TRBD2. The CDR3 loop spans 13 amino acids. J was trimmed by 7 bases and V by 6 bases; bases with no gene match: 9. Looked up from germline, CDR1 is ENHRY and CDR2 is SYGVKD. CDR3 DNA sequence: TGTGCCATCAGGGGCGGGGGATTAGGTGAGCAGTACTTC. Amino acid sequence: CAIRGGGLGEQYF.

This clonotype was counted at least ten times. The rearrangement joins TRBV5-1 to TRBJ1-1; D is possibly TRBD1 (6 bases). V was trimmed by 3 bases and J by 11 bases, leaving 11 bases between them. The germline V gene has CDR1 SGHRS and CDR2 YFSETQ. This CDR3 comprises 11 residues. CDR3 region: CASSSGQWAFF. The CDR3, as DNA: TGCGCCAGCAGCTCAGGACAGTGGGCTTTCTTT. Combining the CDR3 with reference TRBV5-1 and TRBJ1-1 gives the whole variable domain KAGVTQTPRYLIKTRGQQVTLSCSPISGHRSVSWYQQTPGQGLQFLFEYFSETQRNKGNFPGRFSGRQFSNSRSEMNVSTLELGDSALYLCASSSGQWAFFGQGTRLTVV.

About this clonotype itself: A much larger clonotype is one base distant, so this may be a read error. The chain joins TRBV11-3 to TRBJ2-1; D unresolved. CDR1 and CDR2 from the germline V gene are SGHNT and YENEEA. V gave up 5 bases and J gave up 9 bases, with 14 bases separating them. The CDR3 has 13 residues. DNA of the CDR3: TGTGCCAGCAGCCTACAACACGCGACTGAGCAGTTCTTC. This sequence encodes CASSLQHATEQFF. The full variable domain, with the rest looked up from reference TRBV11-3 and TRBJ2-1, is EAGVVQSPRYKIIEKKQPVAFWCNPISGHNTLYWYLQNLGQGPELLIRYENEEAVDDSQLPKDRFSAERLKGVDSTLKIQPAELGDSAVYLCASSLQHATEQFFGPGTRLTVL.

The V call is TRBV11-1, the J call TRBJ2-3; 15 nucleotides agree with TRBD2. The germline gives CDR1 SGHAT, CDR2 FQDESV (reference sequence). The CDR3 is 19 residues long. The V gene end was trimmed by 5 bases and the J gene end by 0 bases; junction bases not matched to a gene: 9. CDR3 bases: TGTGCCAGCAGCAGAAGGACTAGCGGGGGGGCCGGAAGCACAGATACGCAGTATTTT. Translating it yields CASSRRTSGGAGSTDTQYF.

The CDR3 nucleotides are TGTGCCAGTAGTATAGCACAGCTCTATGGCTACACCTTC. Encoded protein: CASSIAQLYGYTF. This chain links TRBV19 with TRBJ1-2; D not certain. Between the trimmed V and J ends, which lost 1 base and 4 bases, there was a span of 7 bases. This CDR3 spans 13 amino acids. The V gene's germline CDR1 is LNHDA and CDR2 SQIVND (reference sequence).

The chain links TRBV7-8 to TRBJ2-1; 8 bases align to TRBD2. The CDR3 is made up of 16 amino acids. The J segment lost 5 bases and the V segment lost 10 bases, leaving 16 bases of the junction unmatched. Germline V gene data show CDR1 as SGHVS and CDR2 as FQNEAQ. CDR3 coding DNA: TGTGCCACGAAGAGCGGGAGCCCTAATCCCAACAATGAGCAGTTCTTC. Translated: CATKSGSPNPNNEQFF.